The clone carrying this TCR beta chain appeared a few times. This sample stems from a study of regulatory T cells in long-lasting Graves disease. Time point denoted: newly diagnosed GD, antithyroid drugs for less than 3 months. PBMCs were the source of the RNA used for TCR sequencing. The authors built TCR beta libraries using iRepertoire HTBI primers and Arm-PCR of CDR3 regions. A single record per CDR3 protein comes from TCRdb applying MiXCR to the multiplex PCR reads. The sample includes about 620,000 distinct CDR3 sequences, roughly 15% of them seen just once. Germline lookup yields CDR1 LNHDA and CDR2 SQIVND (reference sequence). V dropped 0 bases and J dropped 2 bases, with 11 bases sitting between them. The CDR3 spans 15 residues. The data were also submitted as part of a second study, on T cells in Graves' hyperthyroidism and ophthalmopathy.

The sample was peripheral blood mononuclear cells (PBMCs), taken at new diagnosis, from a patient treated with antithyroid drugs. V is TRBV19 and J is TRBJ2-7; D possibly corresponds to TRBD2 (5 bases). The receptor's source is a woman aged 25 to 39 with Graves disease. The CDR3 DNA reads TGTGCCAGTAGTATAGAATCGGGGATGGCCTACGAGCAGTACTTC. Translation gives CASSIESGMAYEQYF.